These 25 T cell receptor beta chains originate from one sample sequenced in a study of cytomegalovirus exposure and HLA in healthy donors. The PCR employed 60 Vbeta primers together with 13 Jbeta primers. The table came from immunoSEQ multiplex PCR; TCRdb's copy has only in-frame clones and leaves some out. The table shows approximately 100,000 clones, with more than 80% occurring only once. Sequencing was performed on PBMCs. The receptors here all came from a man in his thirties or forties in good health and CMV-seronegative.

CDR3 sequence reads: CASSKKTGYQETQYF. The CDR3 DNA reads as TGTGCCAGCAGTAAAAAGACAGGGTACCAAGAGACCCAGTACTTC. The chain carries TRBV25-1 and TRBJ2-5, with 7 bases aligning to TRBD1. This CDR3 is built from 15 residues. CDR1 is MGHDK and CDR2 is SYGVNS in the germline V gene. J lost 0 bases, V lost 5 bases, and 6 bases had no gene match.

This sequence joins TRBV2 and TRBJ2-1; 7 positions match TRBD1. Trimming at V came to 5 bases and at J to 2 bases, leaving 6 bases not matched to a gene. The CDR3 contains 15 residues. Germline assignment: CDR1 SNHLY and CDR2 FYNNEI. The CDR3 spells CASSRTGAAYNEQFF. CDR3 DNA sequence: TGTGCCAGCAGTCGCACAGGGGCGGCCTACAATGAGCAGTTCTTC.

The CDR3, as DNA: TGTGCCATCGAGGCTAGCCAAGACAATGAGCAGTTCTTC. Amino acids: CAIEASQDNEQFF. The chain is built from TRBV10-3 and TRBJ2-1, with D perhaps TRBD2 (5 bases). Trimming shortened V by 8 bases and J by 5 bases, and 13 bases separated the two germline ends. Germline assignment: CDR1 ENHRY and CDR2 SYGVKD. CDR3 length equals 13 residues.

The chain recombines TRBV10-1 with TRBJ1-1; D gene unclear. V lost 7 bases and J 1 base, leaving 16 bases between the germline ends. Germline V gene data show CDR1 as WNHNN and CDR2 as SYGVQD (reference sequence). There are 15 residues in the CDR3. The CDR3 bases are TGCGCCAGCACTCCCCGTCGATACAAGAACACTGAAGCTTTCTTT. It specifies CASTPRRYKNTEAFF.

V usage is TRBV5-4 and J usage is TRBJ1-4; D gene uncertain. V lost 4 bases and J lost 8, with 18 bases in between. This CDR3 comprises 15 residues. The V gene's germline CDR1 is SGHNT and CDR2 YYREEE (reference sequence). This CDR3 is CASSVDPGGWEKLFF. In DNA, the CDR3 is TGTGCCAGCAGCGTAGATCCGGGCGGGTGGGAAAAACTGTTTTTT.

The CDR3 loop is CATSRETSGADTQYF. The CDR3 DNA reads as TGTGCCACCAGCAGAGAGACTAGCGGGGCAGATACGCAGTATTTT. The chain has TRBV15 and TRBJ2-3; the match to TRBD2 covers 11 bases. Germline CDR1 and CDR2: LNHNV and YYDKDF (reference sequence). This CDR3 is 15 amino acids long. Germline trimming cut 0 bases from V and 4 bases from J; bases unmatched to any gene: 0.

The CDR3 DNA reads as TGTGCCAGCAGCTCCCCCCGGGGGAGCGGGAGAAATGAGCAGTTCTTC. Amino acid sequence: CASSSPRGSGRNEQFF. The rearrangement links TRBV9 to TRBJ2-1, with 8 bases aligning to TRBD2. The CDR3 loop spans 16 amino acids. The germline V gene encodes CDR1 SGDLS and CDR2 YYNGEE. V gave up 4 bases and J gave up 7 bases; unmatched junction bases: 13.

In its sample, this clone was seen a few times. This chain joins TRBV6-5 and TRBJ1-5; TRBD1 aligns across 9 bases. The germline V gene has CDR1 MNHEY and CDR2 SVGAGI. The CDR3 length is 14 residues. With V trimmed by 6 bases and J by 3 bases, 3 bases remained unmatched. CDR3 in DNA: TGTGCCAGCAGGAGGACAGGGGTCAATCAGCCCCAGCATTTT. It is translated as CASRRTGVNQPQHF.

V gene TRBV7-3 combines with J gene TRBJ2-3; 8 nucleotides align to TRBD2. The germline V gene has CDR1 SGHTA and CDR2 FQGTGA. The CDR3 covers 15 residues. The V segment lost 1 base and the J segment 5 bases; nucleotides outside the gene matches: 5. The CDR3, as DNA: TGTGCCAGCAGCTTAAACCGGGGGGGCATAGATACGCAGTATTTT. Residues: CASSLNRGGIDTQYF.

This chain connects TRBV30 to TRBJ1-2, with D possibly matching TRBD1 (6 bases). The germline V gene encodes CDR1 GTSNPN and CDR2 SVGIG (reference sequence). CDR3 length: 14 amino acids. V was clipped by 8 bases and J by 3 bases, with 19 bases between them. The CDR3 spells CARDHGGAYYGYTF. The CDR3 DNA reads TGTGCCAGGGATCACGGGGGGGCCTACTATGGCTACACCTTC.

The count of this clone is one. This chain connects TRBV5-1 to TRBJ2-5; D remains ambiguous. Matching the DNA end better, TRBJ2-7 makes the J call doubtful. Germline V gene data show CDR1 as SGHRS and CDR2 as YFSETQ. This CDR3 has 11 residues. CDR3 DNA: TGCGCCAGCAGCTTGGGCGGCGAGCAGTACTTC. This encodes CASSLGGEQYF.

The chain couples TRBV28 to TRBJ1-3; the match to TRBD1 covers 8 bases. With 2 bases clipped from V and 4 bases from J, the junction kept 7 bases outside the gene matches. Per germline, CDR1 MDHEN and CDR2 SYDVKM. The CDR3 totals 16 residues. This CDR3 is CASSLSRGREGNTIYF. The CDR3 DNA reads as TGTGCCAGCAGTTTAAGCAGGGGGCGCGAAGGAAACACCATATATTTT.

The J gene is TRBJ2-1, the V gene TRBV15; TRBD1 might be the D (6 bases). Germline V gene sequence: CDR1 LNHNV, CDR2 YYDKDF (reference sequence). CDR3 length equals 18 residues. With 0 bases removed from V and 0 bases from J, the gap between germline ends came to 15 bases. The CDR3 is CATSRDRFQGSSYNEQFF. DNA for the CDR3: TGTGCCACCAGCAGAGATAGATTTCAGGGGAGCTCCTACAATGAGCAGTTCTTC.

CDR3: CASSLLPRGNTEAFF. The CDR3, as DNA: TGTGCCAGCAGTTTACTTCCCAGGGGGAACACTGAAGCTTTCTTT. This chain connects TRBV28 to TRBJ1-1; weak D call: TRBD1 (6 bases). The ends were cut back, 2 bases at V and 1 base at J, with 11 bases in the middle. This CDR3 spans 15 amino acids. CDR1 and CDR2 (germline): MDHEN, SYDVKM.

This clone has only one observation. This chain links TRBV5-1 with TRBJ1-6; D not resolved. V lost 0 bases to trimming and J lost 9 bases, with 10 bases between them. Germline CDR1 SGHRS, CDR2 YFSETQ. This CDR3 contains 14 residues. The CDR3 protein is CASSLAGRGSPLHF. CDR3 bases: TGCGCCAGCAGCTTGGCGGGCCGGGGTTCACCCCTCCACTTT.

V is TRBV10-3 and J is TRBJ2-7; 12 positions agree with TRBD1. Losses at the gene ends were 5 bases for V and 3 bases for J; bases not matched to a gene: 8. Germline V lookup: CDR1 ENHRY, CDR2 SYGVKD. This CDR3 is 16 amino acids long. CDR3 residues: CAISPGTGGPGYEQYF. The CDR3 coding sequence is TGTGCCATCAGTCCCGGGACAGGGGGCCCAGGCTACGAGCAGTACTTC.

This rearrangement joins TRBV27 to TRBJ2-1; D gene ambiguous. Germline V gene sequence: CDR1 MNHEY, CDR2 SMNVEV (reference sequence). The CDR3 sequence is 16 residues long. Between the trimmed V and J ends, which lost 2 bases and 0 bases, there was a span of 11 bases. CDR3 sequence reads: CASSLIGFGSYNEQFF. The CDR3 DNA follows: TGTGCCAGCAGTTTAATCGGGTTTGGCTCCTACAATGAGCAGTTCTTC.

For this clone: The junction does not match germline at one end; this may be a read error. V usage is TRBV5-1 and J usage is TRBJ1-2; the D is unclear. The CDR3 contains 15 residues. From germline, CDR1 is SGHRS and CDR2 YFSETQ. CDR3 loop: CASSSQPTINHGYTF. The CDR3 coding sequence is TGCGCCAGCAGCTCCCAACCCACAATTAACCATGGCTACACCTTC.

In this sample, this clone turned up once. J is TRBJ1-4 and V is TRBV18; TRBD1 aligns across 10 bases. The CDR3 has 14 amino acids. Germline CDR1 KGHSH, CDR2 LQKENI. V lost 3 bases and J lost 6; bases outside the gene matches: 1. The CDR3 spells CASSPGTGDEKLFF. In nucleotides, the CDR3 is TGTGCCAGCTCACCCGGGACAGGGGATGAAAAACTGTTTTTT.

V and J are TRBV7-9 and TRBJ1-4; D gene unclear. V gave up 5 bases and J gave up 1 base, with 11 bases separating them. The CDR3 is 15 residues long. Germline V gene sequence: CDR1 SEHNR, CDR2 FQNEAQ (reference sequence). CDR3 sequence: CASSQRWLTNEKLFF. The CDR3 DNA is TGTGCCAGCAGCCAGCGGTGGCTAACTAATGAAAAACTGTTTTTT.

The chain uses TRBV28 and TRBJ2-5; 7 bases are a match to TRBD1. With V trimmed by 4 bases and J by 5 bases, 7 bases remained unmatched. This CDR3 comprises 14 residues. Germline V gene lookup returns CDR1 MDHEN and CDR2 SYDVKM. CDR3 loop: CASSSEDRVETQYF. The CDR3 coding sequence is TGTGCCAGCAGTTCCGAAGACAGGGTCGAGACCCAGTACTTC.

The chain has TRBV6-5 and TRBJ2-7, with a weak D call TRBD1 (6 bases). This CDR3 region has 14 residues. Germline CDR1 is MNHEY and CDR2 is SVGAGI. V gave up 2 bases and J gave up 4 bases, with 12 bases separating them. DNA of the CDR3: TGTGCCAGCAGTTACGACAGGCTCTCGTACGAGCAGTACTTC. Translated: CASSYDRLSYEQYF.

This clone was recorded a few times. The CDR3 sequence: CASTSGEGGGLADTQYF. CDR3 nucleotides: TGTGCCAGCACCTCAGGGGAGGGCGGCGGGCTCGCAGATACGCAGTATTTT. This chain connects TRBV28 to TRBJ2-3; maybe TRBD2 (7 bases). CDR3 length: 17 amino acids. The V and J ends lost 7 bases and 4 bases respectively, with 24 bases between them. Germline V gene sequence: CDR1 MDHEN, CDR2 SYDVKM.

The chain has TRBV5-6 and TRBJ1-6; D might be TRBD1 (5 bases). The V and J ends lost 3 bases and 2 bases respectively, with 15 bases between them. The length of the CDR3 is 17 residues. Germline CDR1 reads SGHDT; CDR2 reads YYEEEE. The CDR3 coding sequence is TGTGCCAGCAGCTCGGGGGTGGGGGGGACCTATAATTCACCCCTCCACTTT. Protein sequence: CASSSGVGGTYNSPLHF.

The CDR3 here is CASSHRQGSETQYF. The CDR3 DNA follows: TGCGCCAGCAGCCATAGACAGGGGAGCGAGACCCAGTACTTC. The chain employs TRBV4-1 and TRBJ2-5; 8 nucleotides match TRBD1. Germline CDR1 is MGHRA and CDR2 is YSYEKL. The CDR3 consists of 14 residues. The ends lost 3 bases at V and 5 bases at J; junction bases unmatched: 5.